The following is a T cell receptor (beta chain) sequence with its context. Its specificity is not known. No infections or other immune events were documented during collection. These data belong to a study of identifying expanded T cells in peripheral blood. Study-level results: Across healthy donors, higher total template counts meant significantly greater roughly two-week count variance. About 1.3 clones differed between technical replicates, versus about 17 and 20 over time.

The CDR3 contains 15 residues. The germline V gene encodes CDR1 SQVTM and CDR2 ANQGSEA. V lost 2 bases and J lost 6; bases outside the gene matches: 11. Produced via immunoSEQ multiplex PCR; TCRdb's table is partial and in-frame only. The sample lists approximately 90,000 clones; 85% were seen once. The chain has TRBV29-1 and TRBJ2-7; TRBD1 agrees at 9 bases. Sequencing was done on a sample of blood. The clonotype originates from a person aged 18 to 70 in good health. Written as DNA, the CDR3 is TGCAGCGTTGAAAATGGCGGGACAGGGTATCGCGAGCAGTACTTC. Translated, it gives CSVENGGTGYREQYF.